The 23 T cell receptor beta chains below all came from one sample that was sequenced in a study of cytomegalovirus exposure and HLA in healthy donors. The PCR ran on 60 Vbeta and 13 Jbeta primers. The protocol was immunoSEQ multiplex PCR, while the TCRdb copy is restricted to in-frame clones and leaves out a portion. Among some 150,000 clones listed, about 79% were seen once. Sample: PBMCs. The receptors were sampled from a male donor in good health and CMV-seronegative.

The genes are TRBV18 and TRBJ1-1; TRBD1 is a possible D gene (6 bases). This CDR3 contains 15 residues. CDR1 is KGHSH and CDR2 is LQKENI in the germline V gene. Trimming removed 7 bases at V and 2 bases at J, with 17 bases between. The CDR3 DNA follows: TGTGCCAGCTACGTTGCCGGACAGTCAAACACTGAAGCTTTCTTT. Its translation: CASYVAGQSNTEAFF.

This clone was found once. This same CDR3 is encoded by further DNA sequences in the sample. The rearrangement joins TRBV9 to TRBJ1-5, with D maybe TRBD1 (6 bases). Per the germline V gene, CDR1 is SGDLS and CDR2 is YYNGEE. Trimming shortened V by 5 bases and J by 7 bases, and 13 bases separated the two germline ends. The CDR3 is 13 residues long. The CDR3 DNA sequence: TGTGCCAGCAGTACAGGGACGGCCCAGCCCCAGCATTTT. This translates into CASSTGTAQPQHF. The whole variable domain, remainder taken from reference TRBV9 and TRBJ1-5, is DSGVTQTPKHLITATGQRVTLRCSPRSGDLSVYWYQQSLDQGLQFLIQYYNGEERAKGNILERFSAQQFPDLHSELNLSSLELGDSALYFCASSTGTAQPQHFGDGTRLSIL.

The V gene is TRBV6-5, the J gene TRBJ2-3, with 8 bases identical to TRBD1. The CDR3 totals 16 residues. CDR1 and CDR2 (germline): MNHEY, SVGAGI. The ends lost 2 bases at V and 1 base at J; junction bases unmatched: 5. CDR3 sequence reads: CASSYRGQGGTDTQYF. The CDR3 DNA follows: TGTGCCAGCAGTTACAGAGGACAGGGAGGCACAGATACGCAGTATTTT.

This clone came up once. The chain joins TRBV6-1 to TRBJ1-5, with D maybe TRBD1 (6 bases). The germline V and J ends were trimmed by 6 bases and 3 bases, with 12 bases remaining between them. CDR3 size: 14 residues. Germline V CDR1 and CDR2: MNHNS, SASEGT. CDR3 nucleotides: TGTGCCAGCAGCCCGGACAGCAACAATCAGCCCCAGCATTTT. Amino acid sequence: CASSPDSNNQPQHF.

J is TRBJ2-1 and V is TRBV15; D is ambiguous. The germline V gene encodes CDR1 LNHNV and CDR2 YYDKDF (reference sequence). This CDR3 region has 15 residues. With 4 bases removed from V and 4 bases from J, the gap between germline ends came to 14 bases. CDR3 DNA sequence: TGTGCCACCAGCACCTCAGTCGACGGGTACAATGAGCAGTTCTTC. Its translation: CATSTSVDGYNEQFF.

In its sample, this clone was seen a few times. This chain connects TRBV27 to TRBJ1-2; 8 bases fit TRBD1. The CDR3 is 16 residues long. Trimming cost V 4 bases and J 3 bases; bases outside gene matches: 10. Germline CDR1 and CDR2: MNHEY and SMNVEV (reference sequence). CDR3 DNA sequence: TGTGCCAGCAGTTCTGCGACAGGGGTAGGGCACTATGGCTACACCTTC. Amino acids: CASSSATGVGHYGYTF.

The V gene is TRBV27, the J gene TRBJ2-3, with D perhaps matching TRBD1 (6 bases). Germline V CDR1 and CDR2: MNHEY, SMNVEV (reference sequence). Trimming removed 2 bases at V and 8 bases at J, with 17 bases between. The CDR3 length is 15 residues. CDR3: CASSLIIGGAGTQYF. CDR3 DNA: TGTGCCAGCAGTTTAATAATTGGGGGCGCGGGTACGCAGTATTTT.

The rearrangement uses TRBV28 and TRBJ1-5; the match to TRBD1 covers 9 bases. The CDR3 length is 14 residues. Germline CDR1 is MDHEN and CDR2 is SYDVKM. J gave up 6 bases and V 6 bases, and 6 bases lay outside the gene matches. In DNA form, the CDR3 reads TGTGCCAGCAGGGGGGGACAGGGCGGTCAGCCCCAGCATTTT. Its translation is CASRGGQGGQPQHF.

The chain links TRBV5-4 to TRBJ1-1, with a possible D match to TRBD1 (6 bases). CDR3 length equals 15 residues. The V and J ends lost 5 bases and 0 bases respectively, with 14 bases between them. Germline V lookup: CDR1 SGHNT, CDR2 YYREEE (reference sequence). The DNA for the CDR3 is TGTGCCAGCAGTTTTCCGGGACACGTGAACACTGAAGCTTTCTTT. Translating it yields CASSFPGHVNTEAFF.

The chain is built from TRBV19 and TRBJ2-3, with 8 bases aligning to TRBD1. This CDR3 has 15 residues. Germline values: CDR1 LNHDA, CDR2 SQIVND (reference sequence). Losses at the gene ends were 6 bases for V and 1 base for J; bases not matched to a gene: 6. The CDR3, as DNA: TGTGCCAGTAGCGCGCCGGGACAGGGCACAGATACGCAGTATTTT. This codes for CASSAPGQGTDTQYF.

The chain uses TRBV5-1 and TRBJ2-1; 7 bases line up with TRBD1. The CDR3 runs to 15 residues. V lost 4 bases and J lost 4; bases outside the gene matches: 8. The V gene's germline CDR1 is SGHRS and CDR2 YFSETQ. DNA for the CDR3: TGCGCCAGCAGCATGGAAGGGGGCCCATACAATGAGCAGTTCTTC. This codes for CASSMEGGPYNEQFF. Variable domain in full (rest from reference TRBV5-1 and TRBJ2-1): KAGVTQTPRYLIKTRGQQVTLSCSPISGHRSVSWYQQTPGQGLQFLFEYFSETQRNKGNFPGRFSGRQFSNSRSEMNVSTLELGDSALYLCASSMEGGPYNEQFFGPGTRLTVL.

This chain links TRBV11-3 with TRBJ1-3; TRBD1 matches at 7 bases. The CDR3 spans 17 residues. Per the germline V gene, CDR1 is SGHNT and CDR2 is YENEEA. Losses at the gene ends were 4 bases for V and 9 bases for J; bases not matched to a gene: 18. The CDR3 DNA is TGTGCCAGCAGCTCCGACAAACCTACAGGGGAAGGGGGCACCATATATTTT. Its translation: CASSSDKPTGEGGTIYF.

This clone was seen a handful of times. The V gene is TRBV5-6, the J gene TRBJ1-1; tentatively, D is TRBD1 (5 bases). Trimming took 0 bases from V and 3 from J, leaving 9 bases between them. The CDR3 runs 14 residues. Germline V CDR1 and CDR2: SGHDT, YYEEEE. The CDR3 DNA is TGTGCCAGCAGCTTGGGACAGCTGGACACTGAAGCTTTCTTT. Translating gives CASSLGQLDTEAFF.

V and J are TRBV27 and TRBJ2-1, with 9 bases lining up with TRBD2. V was pared by 3 bases and J by 1 base, with 4 bases of the junction left unmatched. Looked up from germline, CDR1 is MNHEY and CDR2 is SMNVEV (reference sequence). The length of the CDR3 is 16 residues. The CDR3 coding sequence is TGTGCCAGCAGTTTGAGGCTAGCGGGATCCTACAATGAGCAGTTCTTC. It is translated as CASSLRLAGSYNEQFF.

V is TRBV4-1 and J is TRBJ1-4; the match to TRBD1 covers 8 bases. This CDR3 region has 15 residues. Looked up from germline, CDR1 is MGHRA and CDR2 is YSYEKL. After removal of 3 bases from V and 6 bases from J, the junction contained 6 bases not matched to a gene. The DNA of the CDR3 is TGCGCCAGCAGCCAGTTGGGGACAGGATATGAAAAACTGTTTTTT. It yields the protein CASSQLGTGYEKLFF.

The chain is built from TRBV7-2 and TRBJ1-2; 8 bases align to TRBD1. Looked up from germline, CDR1 is SGHTA and CDR2 is FQGNSA. With 7 bases clipped from V and 4 bases from J, the junction kept 20 bases outside the gene matches. CDR3 length: 18 residues. Written as DNA, the CDR3 is TGTGCCAGCACCCGGGGCGCAGCTCTGGGACAGGCTCCCTATGGCTACACCTTC. Protein sequence: CASTRGAALGQAPYGYTF.

V is TRBV19 and J is TRBJ1-1, with D tentatively TRBD1 (5 bases). V was shortened by 3 bases and J by 0 bases, with 8 bases between the two germline ends. This CDR3 is 14 amino acids long. Germline values: CDR1 LNHDA, CDR2 SQIVND (reference sequence). DNA of the CDR3: TGTGCCAGTAGTATCCGGGGGATGAACACTGAAGCTTTCTTT. This codes for CASSIRGMNTEAFF.

This clone was recorded once. The chain combines TRBV5-4 with TRBJ2-1; 9 nucleotides align to TRBD1. The CDR3 totals 15 residues. Germline lookup yields CDR1 SGHNT and CDR2 YYREEE (reference sequence). V was pared by 4 bases and J by 5 bases, with 7 bases of the junction left unmatched. The CDR3 protein is CASSNLQGADNEQFF. In DNA form, the CDR3 reads TGTGCCAGCAGCAACCTACAGGGGGCCGACAATGAGCAGTTCTTC.

CDR3 region: CAISAQGAIGYGYTF. Here the CDR3 DNA reads TGTGCCATCAGCGCACAGGGTGCAATCGGCTATGGCTACACCTTC. The chain couples TRBV10-3 to TRBJ1-2; D might be TRBD1 (6 bases). The CDR3 loop spans 15 amino acids. Germline V gene data show CDR1 as ENHRY and CDR2 as SYGVKD. V lost 6 bases, J lost 4 bases, and 18 bases lay in between.

The chain is built from TRBV2 and TRBJ1-4, with 7 bases lining up with TRBD1. The germline V gene encodes CDR1 SNHLY and CDR2 FYNNEI. Losses at the gene ends were 9 bases for V and 7 bases for J; bases not matched to a gene: 8. The CDR3 is made up of 13 amino acids. The CDR3 here is CASSGQQGEKLFF. Written as DNA, the CDR3 is TGTGCCAGTTCGGGACAGCAAGGTGAAAAACTGTTTTTT.

V and J are TRBV7-6 and TRBJ2-7, with 10 bases fitting TRBD2. V lost 8 bases and J lost 2; bases outside the gene matches: 3. Germline loops: CDR1 SGHVS, CDR2 FNYEAQ. The CDR3 consists of 13 residues. CDR3 loop: CASQSGGAYEQYF. The CDR3 region has the DNA TGTGCCAGCCAGAGCGGGGGGGCCTACGAGCAGTACTTC. Supplemented by reference TRBV7-6 and TRBJ2-7, the full variable domain reads GAGVSQSPRYKVTKRGQDVALRCDPISGHVSLYWYRQALGQGPEFLTYFNYEAQQDKSGLPNDRFSAERPEGSISTLTIQRTEQRDSAMYRCASQSGGAYEQYFGPGTRLTVT.

V is TRBV9 and J is TRBJ1-1; D may be TRBD1 (5 bases). The CDR3 runs 14 residues. Germline CDR1 SGDLS, CDR2 YYNGEE. V was trimmed by 4 bases and J by 6 bases, leaving 16 bases between them. The CDR3: CASSPTGTTAEAFF. DNA for the CDR3: TGTGCCAGCAGCCCGACCGGGACTACGGCTGAAGCTTTCTTT.

The chain combines TRBV6-5 with TRBJ2-1; 12 bases align to TRBD1. Germline V gene data show CDR1 as MNHEY and CDR2 as SVGAGI. This CDR3 has 16 amino acids. The junction had 7 bases not matched to a gene; V was cut back by 4 bases and J by 6 bases. In DNA form, the CDR3 reads TGTGCCAGCAGTTCCCCGGGACAGGGGGCCTCCAATGAGCAGTTCTTC. Amino acid sequence: CASSSPGQGASNEQFF.